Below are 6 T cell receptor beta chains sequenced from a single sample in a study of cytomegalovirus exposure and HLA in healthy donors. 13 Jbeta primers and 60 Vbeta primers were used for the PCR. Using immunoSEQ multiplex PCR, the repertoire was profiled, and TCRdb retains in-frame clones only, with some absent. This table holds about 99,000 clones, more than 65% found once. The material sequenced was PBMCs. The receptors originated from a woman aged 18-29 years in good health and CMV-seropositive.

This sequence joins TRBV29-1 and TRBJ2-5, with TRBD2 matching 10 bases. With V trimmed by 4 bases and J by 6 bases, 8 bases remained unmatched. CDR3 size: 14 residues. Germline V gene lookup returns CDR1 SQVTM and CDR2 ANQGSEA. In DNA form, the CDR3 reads TGCAGCGTTGGAAATAGCGGGGGGTTTCAGACCCAGTACTTC. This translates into CSVGNSGGFQTQYF. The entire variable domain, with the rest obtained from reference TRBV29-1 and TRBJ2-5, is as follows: SAVISQKPSRDICQRGTSLTIQCQVDSQVTMMFWYRQQPGQSLTLIATANQGSEATYESGFVIDKFPISRPNLTFSTLTVSNMSPEDSSIYLCSVGNSGGFQTQYFGPGTRLLVL.

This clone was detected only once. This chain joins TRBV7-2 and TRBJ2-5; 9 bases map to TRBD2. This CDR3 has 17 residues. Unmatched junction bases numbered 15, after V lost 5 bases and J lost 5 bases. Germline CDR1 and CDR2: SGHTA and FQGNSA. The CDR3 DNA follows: TGTGCCAGCAGCAAAGGGCTAGCGGGGACCCCGAGGGAGACCCAGTACTTC. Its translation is CASSKGLAGTPRETQYF.

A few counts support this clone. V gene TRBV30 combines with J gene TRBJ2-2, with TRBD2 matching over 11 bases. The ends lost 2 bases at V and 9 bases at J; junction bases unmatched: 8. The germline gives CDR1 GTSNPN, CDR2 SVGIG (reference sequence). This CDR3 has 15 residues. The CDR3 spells CAWSTGLAGRRELFF. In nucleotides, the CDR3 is TGTGCCTGGAGTACAGGACTAGCGGGTCGGAGGGAGCTGTTTTTT. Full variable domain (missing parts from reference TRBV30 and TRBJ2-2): SQTIHQWPATLVQPVGSPLSLECTVEGTSNPNLYWYRQAAGRGLQLLFYSVGIGQISSEVPQNLSASRPQDRQFILSSKKLLLSDSGFYLCAWSTGLAGRRELFFGEGSRLTVL.

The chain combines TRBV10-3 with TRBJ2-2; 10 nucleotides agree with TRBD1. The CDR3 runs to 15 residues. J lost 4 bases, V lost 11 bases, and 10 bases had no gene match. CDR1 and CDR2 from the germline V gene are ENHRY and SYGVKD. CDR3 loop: CAGQQGQGPTGELFF. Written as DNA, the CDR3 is TGTGCCGGCCAGCAGGGACAGGGGCCCACCGGGGAGCTGTTTTTT.

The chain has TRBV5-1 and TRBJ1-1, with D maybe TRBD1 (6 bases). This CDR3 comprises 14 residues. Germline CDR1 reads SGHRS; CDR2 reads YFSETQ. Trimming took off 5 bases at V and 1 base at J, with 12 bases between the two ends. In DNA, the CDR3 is TGCGCCAGCAGTTACCAGGGGTGGAACACTGAAGCTTTCTTT. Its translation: CASSYQGWNTEAFF.

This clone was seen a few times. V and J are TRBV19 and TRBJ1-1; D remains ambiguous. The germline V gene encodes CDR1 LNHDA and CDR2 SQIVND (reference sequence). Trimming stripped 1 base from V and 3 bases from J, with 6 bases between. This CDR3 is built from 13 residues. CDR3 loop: CASSIAFDTEAFF. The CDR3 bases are TGTGCCAGTAGTATAGCGTTCGACACTGAAGCTTTCTTT.